Sequencing of this T cell receptor (beta chain) was carried out in a study of T cells in Graves' hyperthyroidism and ophthalmopathy. At least ten counts were recorded for this clonotype. Regions amplified from RNA transcripts were the TCR beta CDR3 regions. An initial round of RT-PCR targeting the TCR CDR3 relied on the HTBI primer set. Via MiXCR, TCRdb re-called the multiplex PCR reads, giving one row per CDR3 protein. The table lists some 300,000 distinct CDR3 sequences, around a fifth of them singletons. V was cut by 0 bases and J by 5 bases, with 11 bases left in between. Germline assignment: CDR1 MGHRA and CDR2 YSYEKL. The CDR3 is made up of 15 amino acids. Ophthalmopathy patients had Clinical Activity Score at least 3, NOSPECS grade at least 4, duration under 3 months. Exclusions: uncontrolled infection, other autoimmune disease, pregnancy, lactation.

The sample was blood. This sequence joins TRBV4-1 and TRBJ1-5; D is unclear. This sequence was found in a man in his fifties with Graves' ophthalmopathy. This chain's CDR3 is CASSQDFAGYQPQHF. DNA for the CDR3: TGCGCCAGCAGCCAAGATTTTGCGGGCTATCAGCCCCAGCATTTT.